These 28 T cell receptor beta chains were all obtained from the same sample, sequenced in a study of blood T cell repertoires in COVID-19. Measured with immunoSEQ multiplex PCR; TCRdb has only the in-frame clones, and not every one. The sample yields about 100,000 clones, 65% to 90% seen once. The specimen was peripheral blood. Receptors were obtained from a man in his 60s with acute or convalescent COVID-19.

Here the CDR3 DNA reads TGTGCCAGCTCACCAGGGACTAGCGGGGCGTACAATGAGCAGTTCTTC. Translating gives CASSPGTSGAYNEQFF. The rearrangement joins TRBV18 to TRBJ2-1; 13 bases fit TRBD2. The V gene end was trimmed by 2 bases and the J gene end by 4 bases; junction bases not matched to a gene: 2. There are 16 residues in the CDR3. Per the germline V gene, CDR1 is KGHSH and CDR2 is LQKENI.

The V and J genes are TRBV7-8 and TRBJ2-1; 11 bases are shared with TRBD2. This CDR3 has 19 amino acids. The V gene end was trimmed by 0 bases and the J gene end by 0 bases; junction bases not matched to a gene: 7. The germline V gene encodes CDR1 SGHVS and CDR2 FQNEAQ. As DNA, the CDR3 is TGTGCCAGCAGCTTAGCGCGCCTGACTAGCGGGGCCTCCTACAATGAGCAGTTCTTC. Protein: CASSLARLTSGASYNEQFF.

The CDR3 region is CASSAGLAGGPSEGTQYF. The CDR3 DNA follows: TGCGCCAGCAGCGCGGGACTAGCGGGAGGGCCATCGGAGGGTACGCAGTATTTT. This chain joins TRBV5-1 and TRBJ2-3; 16 positions match TRBD2. V lost 4 bases and J lost 8; bases outside the gene matches: 13. The CDR3 length is 18 residues. Germline loops: CDR1 SGHRS, CDR2 YFSETQ.

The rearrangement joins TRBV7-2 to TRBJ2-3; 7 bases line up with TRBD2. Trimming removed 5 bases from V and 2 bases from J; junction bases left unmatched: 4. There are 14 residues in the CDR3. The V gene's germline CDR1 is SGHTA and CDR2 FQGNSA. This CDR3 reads CASSLGLDTDTQYF. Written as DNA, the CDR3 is TGTGCCAGCAGCCTCGGACTAGACACAGATACGCAGTATTTT.

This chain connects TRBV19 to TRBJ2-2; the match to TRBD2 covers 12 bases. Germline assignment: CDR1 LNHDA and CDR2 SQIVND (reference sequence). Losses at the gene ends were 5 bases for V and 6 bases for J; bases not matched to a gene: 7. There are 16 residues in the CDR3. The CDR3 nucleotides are TGTGCCAGTAGTTTTCGACTAGCGGGAGTTGCCGGGGAGCTGTTTTTT. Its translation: CASSFRLAGVAGELFF.

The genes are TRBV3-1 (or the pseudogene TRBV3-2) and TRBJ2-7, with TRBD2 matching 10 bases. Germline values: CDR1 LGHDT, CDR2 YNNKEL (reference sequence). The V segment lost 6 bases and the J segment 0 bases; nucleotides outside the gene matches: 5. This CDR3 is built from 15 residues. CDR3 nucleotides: TGTGCCAGCAGAATAAGCGGGGGGGACTCCTACGAGCAGTACTTC. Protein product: CASRISGGDSYEQYF.

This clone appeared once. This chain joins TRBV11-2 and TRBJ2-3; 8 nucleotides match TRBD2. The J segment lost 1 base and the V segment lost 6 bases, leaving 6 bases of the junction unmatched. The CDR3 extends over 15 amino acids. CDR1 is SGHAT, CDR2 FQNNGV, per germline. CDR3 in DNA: TGTGCCAGCAGGTCAGTACTAGCGGGCACAGATACGCAGTATTTT. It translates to CASRSVLAGTDTQYF.

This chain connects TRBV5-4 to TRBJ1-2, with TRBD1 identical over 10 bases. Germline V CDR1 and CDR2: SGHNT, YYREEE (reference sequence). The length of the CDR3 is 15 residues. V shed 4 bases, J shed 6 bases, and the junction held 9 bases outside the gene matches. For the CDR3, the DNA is TGTGCCAGCAGCACGGGGACAGGGGTAGGGGATGGCTACACCTTC. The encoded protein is CASSTGTGVGDGYTF.

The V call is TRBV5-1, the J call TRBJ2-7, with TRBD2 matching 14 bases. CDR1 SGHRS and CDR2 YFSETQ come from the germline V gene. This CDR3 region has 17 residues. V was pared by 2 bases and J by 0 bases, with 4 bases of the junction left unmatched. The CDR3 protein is CASSFGLAGGPSYEQYF. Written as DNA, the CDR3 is TGCGCCAGCAGCTTTGGACTAGCGGGAGGCCCCTCCTACGAGCAGTACTTC.

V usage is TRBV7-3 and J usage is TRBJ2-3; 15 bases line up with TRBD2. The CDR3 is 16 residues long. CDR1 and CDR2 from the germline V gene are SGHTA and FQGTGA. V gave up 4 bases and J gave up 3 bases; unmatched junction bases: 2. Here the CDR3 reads CASSSGLAGGTDTQYF. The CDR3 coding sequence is TGTGCCAGCAGCTCGGGACTAGCGGGAGGAACAGATACGCAGTATTTT.

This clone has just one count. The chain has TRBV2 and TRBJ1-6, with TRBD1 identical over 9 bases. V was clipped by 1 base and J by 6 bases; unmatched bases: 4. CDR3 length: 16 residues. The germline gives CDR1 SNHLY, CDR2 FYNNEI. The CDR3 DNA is TGTGCCAGCAGTGAAGGACAGGGGGGAGGTAATTCACCCCTCCACTTT. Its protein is CASSEGQGGGNSPLHF.

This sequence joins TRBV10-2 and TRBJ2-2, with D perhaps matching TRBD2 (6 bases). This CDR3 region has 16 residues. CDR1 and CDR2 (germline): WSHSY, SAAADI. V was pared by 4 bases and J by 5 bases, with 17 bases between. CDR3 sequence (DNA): TGCGCCAGCAGTGCCGCCCGGCGGGGTCGGACCGGGGAGCTGTTTTTT. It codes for CASSAARRGRTGELFF.

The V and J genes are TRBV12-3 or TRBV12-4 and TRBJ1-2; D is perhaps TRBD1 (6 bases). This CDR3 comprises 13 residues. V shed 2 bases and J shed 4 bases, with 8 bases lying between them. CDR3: CASSLQGTYGYTF. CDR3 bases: TGTGCCAGCAGTTTACAGGGGACCTATGGCTACACCTTC.

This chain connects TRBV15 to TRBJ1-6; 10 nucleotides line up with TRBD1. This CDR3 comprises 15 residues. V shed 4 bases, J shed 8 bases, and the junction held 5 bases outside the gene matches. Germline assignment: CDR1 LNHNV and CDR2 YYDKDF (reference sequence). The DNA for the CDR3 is TGTGCCACCAGCACTGCCGGGACAGGGGATTCACCCCTCCACTTT. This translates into CATSTAGTGDSPLHF.

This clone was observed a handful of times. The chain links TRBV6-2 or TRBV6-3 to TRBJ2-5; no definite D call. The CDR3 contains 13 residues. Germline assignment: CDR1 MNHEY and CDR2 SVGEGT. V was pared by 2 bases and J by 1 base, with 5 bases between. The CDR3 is CASSYQAQETQYF. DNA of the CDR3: TGTGCCAGCAGTTACCAGGCCCAAGAGACCCAGTACTTC.

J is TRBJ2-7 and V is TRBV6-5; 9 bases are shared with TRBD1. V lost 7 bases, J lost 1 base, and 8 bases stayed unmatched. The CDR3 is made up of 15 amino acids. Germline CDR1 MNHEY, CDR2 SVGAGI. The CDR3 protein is CASINTGTGSYEQYF. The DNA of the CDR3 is TGTGCCAGCATTAACACCGGGACAGGGTCCTACGAGCAGTACTTC.

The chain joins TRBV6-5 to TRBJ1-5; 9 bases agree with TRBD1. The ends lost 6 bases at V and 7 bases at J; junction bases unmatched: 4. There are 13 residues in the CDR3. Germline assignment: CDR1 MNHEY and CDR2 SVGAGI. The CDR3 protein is CASRDRGGQPQHF. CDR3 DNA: TGTGCCAGCAGGGACAGGGGAGGGCAGCCCCAGCATTTT.

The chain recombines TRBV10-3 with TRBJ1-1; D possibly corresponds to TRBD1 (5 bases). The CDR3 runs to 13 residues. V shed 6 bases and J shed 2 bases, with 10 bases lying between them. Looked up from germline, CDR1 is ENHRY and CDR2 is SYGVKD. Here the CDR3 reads CAIRSDSNTEAFF. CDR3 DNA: TGTGCCATCAGAAGCGACAGTAACACTGAAGCTTTCTTT.

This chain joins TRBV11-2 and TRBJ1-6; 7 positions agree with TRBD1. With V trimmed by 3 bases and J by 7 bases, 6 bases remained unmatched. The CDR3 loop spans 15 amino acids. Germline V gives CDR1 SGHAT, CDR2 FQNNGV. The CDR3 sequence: CASSFGTEGNSPLHF. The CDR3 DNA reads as TGTGCCAGCAGCTTCGGGACAGAAGGGAATTCACCCCTCCACTTT.

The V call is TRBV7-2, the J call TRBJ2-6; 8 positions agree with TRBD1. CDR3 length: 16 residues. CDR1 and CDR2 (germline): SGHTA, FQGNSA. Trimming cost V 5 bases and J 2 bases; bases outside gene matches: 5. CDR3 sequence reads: CASSPQGGAGANVLTF. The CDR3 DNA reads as TGTGCCAGCAGCCCACAGGGGGGAGCTGGGGCCAACGTCCTGACTTTC.

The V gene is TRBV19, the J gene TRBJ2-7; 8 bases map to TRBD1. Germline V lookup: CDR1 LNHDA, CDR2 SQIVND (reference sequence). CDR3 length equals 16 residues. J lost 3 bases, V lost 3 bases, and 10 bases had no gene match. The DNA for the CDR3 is TGTGCCAGTAGTATGGGTGAGGACAGGGACAACTACGAGCAGTACTTC. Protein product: CASSMGEDRDNYEQYF.

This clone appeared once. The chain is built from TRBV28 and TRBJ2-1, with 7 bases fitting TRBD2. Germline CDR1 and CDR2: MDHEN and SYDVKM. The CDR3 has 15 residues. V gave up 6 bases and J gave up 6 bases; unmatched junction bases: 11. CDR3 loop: CASRDGGSGRNEQFF. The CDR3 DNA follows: TGTGCCAGCAGGGACGGTGGTAGCGGGCGCAATGAGCAGTTCTTC.

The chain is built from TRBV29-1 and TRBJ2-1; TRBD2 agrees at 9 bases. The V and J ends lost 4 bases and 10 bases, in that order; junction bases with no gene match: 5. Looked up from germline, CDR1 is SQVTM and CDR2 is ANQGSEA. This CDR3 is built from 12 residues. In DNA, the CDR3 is TGCAGCGTTGGGGGACTAGCAGGAGAGCAGTTCTTC. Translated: CSVGGLAGEQFF.

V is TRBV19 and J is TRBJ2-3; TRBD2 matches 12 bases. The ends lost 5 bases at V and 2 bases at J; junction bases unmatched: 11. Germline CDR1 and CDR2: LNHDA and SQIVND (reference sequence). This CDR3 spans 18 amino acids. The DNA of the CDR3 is TGTGCCAGTAGTTCTATAACCCGGACTAGCGGGGTCACAGATACGCAGTATTTT. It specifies CASSSITRTSGVTDTQYF.

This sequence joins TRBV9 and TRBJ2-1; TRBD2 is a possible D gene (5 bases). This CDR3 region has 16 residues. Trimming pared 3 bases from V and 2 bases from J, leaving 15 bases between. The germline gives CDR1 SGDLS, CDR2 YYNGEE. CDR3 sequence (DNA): TGTGCCAGCAGCGCTCCCGGACTCTCTCCCTACAATGAGCAGTTCTTC. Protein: CASSAPGLSPYNEQFF.

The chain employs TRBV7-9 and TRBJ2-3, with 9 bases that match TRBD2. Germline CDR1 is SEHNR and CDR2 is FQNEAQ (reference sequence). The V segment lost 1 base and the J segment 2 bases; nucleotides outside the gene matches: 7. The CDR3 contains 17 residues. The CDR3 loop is CASSLGPTSGFTDTQYF. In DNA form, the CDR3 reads TGTGCCAGCAGCTTAGGCCCTACTAGCGGGTTCACAGATACGCAGTATTTT.

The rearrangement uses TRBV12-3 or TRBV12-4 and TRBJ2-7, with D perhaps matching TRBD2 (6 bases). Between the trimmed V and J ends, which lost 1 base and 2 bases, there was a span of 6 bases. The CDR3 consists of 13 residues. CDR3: CASSLGGTYEQYF. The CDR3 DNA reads TGTGCCAGCAGTTTAGGCGGGACCTACGAGCAGTACTTC.

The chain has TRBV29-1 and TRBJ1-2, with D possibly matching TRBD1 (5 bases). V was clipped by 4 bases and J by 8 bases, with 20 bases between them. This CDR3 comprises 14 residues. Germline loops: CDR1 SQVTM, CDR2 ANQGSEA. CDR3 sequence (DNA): TGCAGCGTTGTACAACCCAGGGTTAATATAGGCTACACCTTC. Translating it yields CSVVQPRVNIGYTF.